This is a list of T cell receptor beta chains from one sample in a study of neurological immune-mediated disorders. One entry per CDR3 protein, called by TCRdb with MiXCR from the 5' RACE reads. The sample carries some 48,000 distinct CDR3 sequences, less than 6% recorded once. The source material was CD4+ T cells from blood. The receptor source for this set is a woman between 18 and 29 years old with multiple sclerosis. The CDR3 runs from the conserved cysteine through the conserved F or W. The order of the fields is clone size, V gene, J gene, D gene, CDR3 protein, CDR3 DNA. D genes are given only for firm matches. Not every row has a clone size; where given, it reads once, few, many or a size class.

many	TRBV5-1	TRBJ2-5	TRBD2	CASSLAGRGETQYF	TGCGCCAGCAGCTTGGCCGGGAGGGGGGAGACCCAGTACTTC
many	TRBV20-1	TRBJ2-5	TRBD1	CSARRFQGARETQYF	TGCAGTGCTAGACGGTTTCAGGGGGCGAGGGAGACCCAGTACTTC
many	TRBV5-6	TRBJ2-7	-	CASSFGTTYEQYF	TGTGCCAGCAGCTTCGGGACGACCTACGAGCAGTACTTC
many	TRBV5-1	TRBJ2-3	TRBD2	CASSSGTSGSVTDTQYF	TGCGCCAGCAGCTCGGGGACTAGCGGGAGCGTCACAGATACGCAGTATTTT
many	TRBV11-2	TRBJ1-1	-	CASSLNSGGSEAFF	TGTGCCAGCAGCTTAAATTCGGGGGGCTCTGAAGCTTTCTTT
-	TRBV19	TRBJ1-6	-	CASSTGTDNSPLHF	TGTGCCAGTAGTACCGGGACGGATAATTCACCCCTCCACTTT
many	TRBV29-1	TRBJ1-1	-	CSVGLAGGLMNTEAFF	TGCAGCGTTGGTCTGGCAGGAGGCCTAATGAACACTGAAGCTTTCTTT
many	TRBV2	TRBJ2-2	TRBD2	CASSAGTSGRTGELFF	TGTGCCAGCAGTGCCGGGACTAGCGGGAGGACCGGGGAGCTGTTTTTT
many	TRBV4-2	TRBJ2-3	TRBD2	CASSPSGVFTDTQYF	TGTGCCAGCAGCCCAAGCGGGGTTTTCACAGATACGCAGTATTTT
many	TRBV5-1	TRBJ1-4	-	CASSSTGGEKLFF	TGCGCCAGCAGCTCGACGGGAGGTGAAAAACTGTTTTTT
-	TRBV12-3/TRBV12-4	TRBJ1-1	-	CASSLGPGGEAFF	TGTGCCAGCAGTTTGGGACCAGGAGGTGAAGCTTTCTTT
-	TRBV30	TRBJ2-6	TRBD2	CAWSRGDPNDFFGANVLTF	TGTGCCTGGAGCCGGGGGGATCCTAACGACTTCTTTGGGGCCAACGTCCTGACTTTC
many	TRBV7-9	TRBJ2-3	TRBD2	CASGRSGGTDTQYF	TGTGCCAGCGGAAGATCGGGGGGGACAGATACGCAGTATTTT
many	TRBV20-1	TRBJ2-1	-	CSAALLWLTNNEQFF	TGCAGTGCCGCCCTCCTCTGGCTCACTAACAATGAGCAGTTCTTC
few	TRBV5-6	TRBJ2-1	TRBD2	CASSSERGGSYNEQFF	TGTGCCAGCAGCTCGGAGCGGGGGGGGTCCTACAATGAGCAGTTCTTC
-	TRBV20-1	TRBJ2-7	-	CSARGPLEYEQYF	TGCAGTGCTAGAGGCCCCCTGGAGTACGAGCAGTACTTC
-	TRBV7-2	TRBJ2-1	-	CASSSSGFEQFF	TGTGCCAGCAGCTCATCAGGGTTTGAGCAGTTCTTC
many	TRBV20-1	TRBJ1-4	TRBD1	CSAGQGATNEKLFF	TGCAGTGCTGGACAGGGGGCGACTAATGAAAAACTGTTTTTT
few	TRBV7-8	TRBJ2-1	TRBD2	CASSSGLAGDNNEQFF	TGTGCCAGCAGCTCGGGACTAGCGGGAGACAACAATGAGCAGTTCTTC
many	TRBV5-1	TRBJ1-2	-	CASSLAGRESGYTF	TGCGCCAGCAGCTTGGCCGGCAGGGAATCTGGCTACACCTTC
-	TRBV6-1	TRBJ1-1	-	CASTGPWHTESIF	TGTGCCAGCACAGGTCCGTGGCACACTGAATCTATCTTT
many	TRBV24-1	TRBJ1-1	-	CATMGMGNEAFF	TGTGCCACCATGGGTATGGGCAATGAAGCTTTCTTT
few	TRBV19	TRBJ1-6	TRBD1	CASSTGTGVNSPLHF	TGTGCCAGTAGTACCGGGACAGGGGTAAATTCACCCCTCCACTTT
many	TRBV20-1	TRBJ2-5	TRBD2	CSAFARGGSGGARETQYF	TGCAGTGCTTTCGCTCGTGGGGGTAGCGGGGGGGCCAGAGAGACCCAGTACTTC
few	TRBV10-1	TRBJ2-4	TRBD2	CASSERREGIQYF	TGCGCCAGCAGTGAGAGGCGGGAGGGCATTCAGTACTTC
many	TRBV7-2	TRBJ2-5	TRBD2	CASSLARLADRQETQYF	TGTGCCAGCAGCTTAGCGAGACTAGCGGACCGCCAAGAGACCCAGTACTTC
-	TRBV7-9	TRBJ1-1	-	CASSSPGFGNTEAFF	TGTGCCAGCAGCTCTCCAGGGTTCGGGAACACTGAAGCTTTCTTT
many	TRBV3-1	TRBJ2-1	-	CASSQEGRGYNEQFF	TGTGCCAGCAGCCAAGAGGGAAGGGGGTACAATGAGCAGTTCTTC
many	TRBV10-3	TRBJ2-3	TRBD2	CAISESGTSGRANTQYF	TGTGCCATCAGTGAGTCCGGGACTAGCGGGAGGGCCAATACGCAGTATTTT
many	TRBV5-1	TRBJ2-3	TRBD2	CASSPRPSGATDTQYF	TGCGCCAGCAGCCCACGGCCTAGCGGGGCGACAGATACGCAGTATTTT
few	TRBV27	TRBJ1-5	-	CASSLGVGKSQPQHF	TGTGCCAGCAGTTTAGGTGTAGGGAAGAGTCAGCCCCAGCATTTT
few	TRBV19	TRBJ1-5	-	CASSPLLRTNQPQHF	TGTGCCAGTAGTCCACTTCTTCGGACCAATCAGCCCCAGCATTTT
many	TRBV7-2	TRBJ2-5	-	CASSSVRETQYF	TGTGCCAGCAGCTCCGTCCGGGAGACCCAGTACTTC
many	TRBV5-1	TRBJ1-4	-	CASSLNDRQNEKLFF	TGCGCCAGCAGCTTGAACGACAGACAAAATGAAAAACTGTTTTTT
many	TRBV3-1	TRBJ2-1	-	CASSRWPTQRELYEQFF	TGTGCCAGCAGCCGGTGGCCGACCCAAAGGGAGCTCTATGAGCAGTTCTTC
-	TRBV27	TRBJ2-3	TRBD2	CASNAAGGLSNTQYF	TGTGCCAGCAACGCAGCGGGAGGGCTATCGAATACGCAGTATTTT
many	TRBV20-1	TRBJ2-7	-	CSARFGQGNPYEQYF	TGCAGTGCTAGGTTTGGGCAGGGAAACCCCTACGAGCAGTACTTC
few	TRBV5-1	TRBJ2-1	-	CASSADNEQFF	TGCGCCAGCAGCGCCGACAATGAGCAGTTCTTC
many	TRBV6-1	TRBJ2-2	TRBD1	CASGGQEYTGELFF	TGTGCCAGCGGGGGACAGGAGTATACCGGGGAGCTGTTTTTT
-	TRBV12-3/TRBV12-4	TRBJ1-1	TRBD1	CASSPSMGGQGGTEAFF	TGTGCCAGCAGTCCCTCTATGGGGGGACAGGGAGGGACTGAAGCTTTCTTT
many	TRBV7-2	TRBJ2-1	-	CASSAWLASRNEQFF	TGTGCCAGCAGCGCCTGGCTAGCCTCCCGCAATGAGCAGTTCTTC
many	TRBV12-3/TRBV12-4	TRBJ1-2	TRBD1	CASSLRGRGRGNYGYTF	TGTGCCAGCAGTTTGCGTGGCAGGGGGCGCGGTAACTATGGCTACACCTTC
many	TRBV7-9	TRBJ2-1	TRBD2	CASSLIASGREQFF	TGTGCCAGCAGCTTAATAGCTAGCGGGAGAGAGCAGTTCTTC